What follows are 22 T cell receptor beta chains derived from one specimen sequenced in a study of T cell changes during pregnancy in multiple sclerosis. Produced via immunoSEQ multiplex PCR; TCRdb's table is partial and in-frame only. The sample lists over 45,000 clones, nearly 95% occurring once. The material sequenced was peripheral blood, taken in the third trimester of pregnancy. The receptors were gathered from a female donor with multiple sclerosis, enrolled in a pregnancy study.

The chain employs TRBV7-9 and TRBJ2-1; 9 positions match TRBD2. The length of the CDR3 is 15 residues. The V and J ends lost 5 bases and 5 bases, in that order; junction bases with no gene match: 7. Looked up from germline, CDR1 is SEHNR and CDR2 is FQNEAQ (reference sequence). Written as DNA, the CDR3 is TGTGCCAGCAGCCGACTAGGCGGGAGGGACAATGAGCAGTTCTTC. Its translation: CASSRLGGRDNEQFF.

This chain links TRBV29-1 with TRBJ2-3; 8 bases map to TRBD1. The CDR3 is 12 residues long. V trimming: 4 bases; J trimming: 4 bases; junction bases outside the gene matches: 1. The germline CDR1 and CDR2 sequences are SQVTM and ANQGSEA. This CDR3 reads CSVGTGSDTQYF. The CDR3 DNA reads TGCAGCGTTGGGACAGGGTCAGATACGCAGTATTTT.

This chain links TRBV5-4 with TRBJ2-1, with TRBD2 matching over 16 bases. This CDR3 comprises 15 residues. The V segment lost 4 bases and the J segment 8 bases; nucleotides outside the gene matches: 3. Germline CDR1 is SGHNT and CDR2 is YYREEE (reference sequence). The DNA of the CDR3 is TGTGCCAGCAGCCCCGGGACTAGCGGGAGGGATGAGCAGTTCTTC. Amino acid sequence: CASSPGTSGRDEQFF.

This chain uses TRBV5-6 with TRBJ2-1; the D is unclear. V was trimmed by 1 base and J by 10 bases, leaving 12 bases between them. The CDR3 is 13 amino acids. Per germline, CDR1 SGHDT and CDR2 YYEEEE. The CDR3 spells CASSLPVQPEQFF. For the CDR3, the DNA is TGTGCCAGCAGCTTGCCGGTGCAACCGGAGCAGTTCTTC.

As DNA, the CDR3 is TGTGCCAGCAGCCTGGGGCCCTCGAGCGGGGAGCTGTTTTTT. Translation gives CASSLGPSSGELFF. The chain employs TRBV7-3 and TRBJ2-2; TRBD1 might be the D (5 bases). CDR1 and CDR2 from the germline V gene are SGHTA and FQGTGA. V was pared by 5 bases and J by 7 bases, with 14 bases between. The CDR3 loop spans 14 amino acids.

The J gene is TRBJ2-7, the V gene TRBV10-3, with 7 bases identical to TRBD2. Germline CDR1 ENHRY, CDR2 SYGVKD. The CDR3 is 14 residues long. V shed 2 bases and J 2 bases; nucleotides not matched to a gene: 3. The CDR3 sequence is CAISEGGGPYEQYF. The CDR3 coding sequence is TGTGCCATCAGTGAGGGCGGGGGACCCTACGAGCAGTACTTC.

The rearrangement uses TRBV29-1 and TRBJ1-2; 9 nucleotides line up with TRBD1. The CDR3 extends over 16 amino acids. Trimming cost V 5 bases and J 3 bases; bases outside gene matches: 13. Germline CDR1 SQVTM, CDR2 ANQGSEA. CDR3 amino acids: CSVKGTRDREDYGYTF. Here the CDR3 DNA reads TGCAGCGTTAAAGGGACCAGGGACAGGGAAGACTATGGCTACACCTTC.

CDR3 region: CASSYSGSGTGELFF. CDR3 DNA: TGTGCCAGCAGTTATAGCGGGAGTGGGACCGGGGAGCTGTTTTTT. The rearrangement joins TRBV2 to TRBJ2-2; 9 nucleotides align to TRBD2. With 5 bases clipped from V and 5 bases from J, the junction kept 6 bases outside the gene matches. CDR3 length: 15 amino acids. Germline loops: CDR1 SNHLY, CDR2 FYNNEI.

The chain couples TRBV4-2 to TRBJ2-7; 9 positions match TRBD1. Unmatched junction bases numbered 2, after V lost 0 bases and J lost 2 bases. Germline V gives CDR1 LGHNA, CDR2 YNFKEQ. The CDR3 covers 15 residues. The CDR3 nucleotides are TGTGCCAGCAGCCAAGAGGGGACAGGGCCCTACGAGCAGTACTTC. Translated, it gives CASSQEGTGPYEQYF.

The CDR3 DNA reads as TGTGCCAGCAGTTATCCCGGGACAGGGGGTAAGGAGTACTTC. It encodes CASSYPGTGGKEYF. This sequence joins TRBV6-5 and TRBJ2-7; 11 bases match TRBD1. The germline gives CDR1 MNHEY, CDR2 SVGAGI. V was clipped by 3 bases and J by 11 bases; unmatched bases: 9. The CDR3 sequence is 14 residues long.

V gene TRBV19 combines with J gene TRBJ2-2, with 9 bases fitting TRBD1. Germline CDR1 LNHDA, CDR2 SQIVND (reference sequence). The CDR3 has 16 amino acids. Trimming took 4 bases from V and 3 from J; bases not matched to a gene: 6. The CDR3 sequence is CASSKRTGADTGELFF. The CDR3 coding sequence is TGTGCCAGTAGTAAGCGGACAGGGGCGGACACCGGGGAGCTGTTTTTT.

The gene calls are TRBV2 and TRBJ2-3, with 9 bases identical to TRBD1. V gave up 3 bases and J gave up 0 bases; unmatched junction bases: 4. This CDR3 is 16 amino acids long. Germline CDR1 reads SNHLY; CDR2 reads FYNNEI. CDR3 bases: TGTGCCAGCAGTGATGGGACAGGGTTTAGCACAGATACGCAGTATTTT. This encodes CASSDGTGFSTDTQYF.

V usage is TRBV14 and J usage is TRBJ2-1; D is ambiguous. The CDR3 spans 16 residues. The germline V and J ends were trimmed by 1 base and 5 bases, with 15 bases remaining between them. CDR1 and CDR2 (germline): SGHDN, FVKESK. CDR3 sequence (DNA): TGTGCCAGCAGCCAAGCATCCTGGTGGCTAGACAATGAGCAGTTCTTC. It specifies CASSQASWWLDNEQFF.

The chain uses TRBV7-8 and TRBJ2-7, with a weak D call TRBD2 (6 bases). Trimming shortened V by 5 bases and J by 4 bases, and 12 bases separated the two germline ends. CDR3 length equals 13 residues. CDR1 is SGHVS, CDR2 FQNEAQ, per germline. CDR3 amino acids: CASSRTNLYEQYF. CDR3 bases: TGTGCCAGCAGCCGGACTAACCTATACGAGCAGTACTTC.

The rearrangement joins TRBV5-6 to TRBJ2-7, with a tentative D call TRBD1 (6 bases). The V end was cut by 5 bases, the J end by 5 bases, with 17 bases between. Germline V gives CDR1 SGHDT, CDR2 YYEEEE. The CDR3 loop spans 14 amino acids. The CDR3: CASRPLDRFHEQYF. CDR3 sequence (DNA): TGTGCCAGCAGACCACTTGACAGGTTCCACGAGCAGTACTTC.

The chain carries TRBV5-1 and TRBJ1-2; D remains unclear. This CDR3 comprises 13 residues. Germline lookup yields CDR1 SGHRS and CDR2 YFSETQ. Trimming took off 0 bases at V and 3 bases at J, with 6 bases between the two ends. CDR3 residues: CASSLAVDYGYTF. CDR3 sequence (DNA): TGCGCCAGCAGCTTGGCTGTCGACTATGGCTACACCTTC.

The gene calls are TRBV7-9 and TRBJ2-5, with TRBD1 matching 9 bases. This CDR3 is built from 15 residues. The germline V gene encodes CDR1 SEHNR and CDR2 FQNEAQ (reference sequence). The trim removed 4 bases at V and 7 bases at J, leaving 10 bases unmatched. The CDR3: CASSYPGQGSGTQYF. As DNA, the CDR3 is TGTGCCAGCAGCTACCCGGGACAGGGTTCGGGGACCCAGTACTTC.

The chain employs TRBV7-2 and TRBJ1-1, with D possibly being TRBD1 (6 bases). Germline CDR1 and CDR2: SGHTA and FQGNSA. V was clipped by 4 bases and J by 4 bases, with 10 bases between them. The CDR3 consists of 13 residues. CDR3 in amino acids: CASSYTGSTEAFF. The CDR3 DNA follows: TGTGCCAGCAGCTATACAGGGAGCACTGAAGCTTTCTTT.

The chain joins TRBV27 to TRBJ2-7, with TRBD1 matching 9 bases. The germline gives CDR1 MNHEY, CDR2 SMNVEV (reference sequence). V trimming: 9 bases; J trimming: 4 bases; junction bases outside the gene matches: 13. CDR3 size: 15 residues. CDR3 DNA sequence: TGTGCCAGTCTTGCCCCCGGGGGACAGGGTTACGAGCAGTACTTC. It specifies CASLAPGGQGYEQYF.

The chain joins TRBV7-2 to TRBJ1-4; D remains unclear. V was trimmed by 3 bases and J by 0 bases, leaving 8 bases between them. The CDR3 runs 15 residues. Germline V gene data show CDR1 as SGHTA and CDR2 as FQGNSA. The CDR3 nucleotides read TGTGCCAGCAGCTTCTACGGTGCAACTAATGAAAAACTGTTTTTT. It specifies CASSFYGATNEKLFF. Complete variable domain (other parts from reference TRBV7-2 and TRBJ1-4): GAGVSQSPSNKVTEKGKDVELRCDPISGHTALYWYRQSLGQGLEFLIYFQGNSAPDKSGLPSDRFSAERTGGSVSTLTIQRTQQEDSAVYLCASSFYGATNEKLFFGSGTQLSVL.

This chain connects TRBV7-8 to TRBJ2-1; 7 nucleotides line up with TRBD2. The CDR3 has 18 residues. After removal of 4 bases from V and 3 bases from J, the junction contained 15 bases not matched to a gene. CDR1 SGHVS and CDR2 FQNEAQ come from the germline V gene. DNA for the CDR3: TGTGCCAGCAGCTCTCGACGGGCGGGAGACCCTTTCTACAATGAGCAGTTCTTC. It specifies CASSSRRAGDPFYNEQFF.

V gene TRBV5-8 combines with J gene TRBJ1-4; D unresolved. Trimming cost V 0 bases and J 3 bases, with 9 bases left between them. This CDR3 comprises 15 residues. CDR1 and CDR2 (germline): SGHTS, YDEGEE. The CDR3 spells CASSLVRGANEKLFF. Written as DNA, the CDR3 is TGTGCCAGCAGCTTGGTTCGAGGAGCTAATGAAAAACTGTTTTTT.